The 20 T cell receptor beta chains in this list originate from one sample, sequenced in a study of blood T cell repertoires in COVID-19. This table comes from immunoSEQ multiplex PCR, and its TCRdb copy is limited to in-frame clones, with some not included. In the table there are about 73,000 clones, approximately 80% of which are singletons. The specimen was peripheral blood. Receptors originate from a man older than 75 with active or convalescent COVID-19.

This chain uses TRBV13 with TRBJ2-7; D unclear. The CDR3 sequence is 13 residues long. From germline, CDR1 is PRHDT and CDR2 FYEKMQ (reference sequence). The V end was cut by 5 bases, the J end by 0 bases, with 8 bases between. The CDR3 nucleotides are TGTGCCAGCAGCCCGTTTCGCTCCTACGAGCAGTACTTC. Encoded protein: CASSPFRSYEQYF.

The chain links TRBV5-8 to TRBJ1-6; 7 bases map to TRBD1. The CDR3 spans 14 residues. Germline loops: CDR1 SGHTS, CDR2 YDEGEE. The J segment lost 8 bases and the V segment lost 1 base, leaving 3 bases of the junction unmatched. The CDR3 here is CASSLNRGDSPLHF. For the CDR3, the DNA is TGTGCCAGCAGCTTGAACAGGGGTGATTCACCCCTCCACTTT.

The chain couples TRBV5-6 to TRBJ2-5; D is possibly TRBD1 (6 bases). The CDR3 loop spans 15 amino acids. From germline, CDR1 is SGHDT and CDR2 YYEEEE. V dropped 0 bases and J dropped 2 bases, with 11 bases sitting between them. CDR3 protein: CASSLGRGPQETQYF. CDR3 DNA: TGTGCCAGCAGCTTGGGCAGGGGCCCACAAGAGACCCAGTACTTC.

The V call is TRBV6-5, the J call TRBJ2-7; 12 nucleotides line up with TRBD2. With V trimmed by 6 bases and J by 4 bases, 7 bases remained unmatched. The CDR3 is 15 residues long. Germline V lookup: CDR1 MNHEY, CDR2 SVGAGI. The CDR3 nucleotides read TGTGCCAGCAGGCGGGCTAGCGGGGGGGGGTACGAGCAGTACTTC. Translated, it gives CASRRASGGGYEQYF.

The genes are TRBV11-2 and TRBJ2-7; possibly TRBD2 for D (6 bases). Germline CDR1 and CDR2: SGHAT and FQNNGV. Trimming pared 1 base from V and 5 bases from J, leaving 12 bases between. The CDR3 is 14 residues long. The CDR3 here is CASSLGGTRDEQYF. The CDR3 region has the DNA TGTGCCAGCAGCTTAGGCGGGACCCGGGACGAGCAGTACTTC. The variable domain in full, completed from reference TRBV11-2 and TRBJ2-7, reads EAGVAQSPRYKIIEKRQSVAFWCNPISGHATLYWYQQILGQGPKLLIQFQNNGVVDDSQLPKDRFSAERLKGVDSTLKIQPAKLEDSAVYLCASSLGGTRDEQYFGPGTRLTVT.

V gene TRBV29-1 combines with J gene TRBJ1-4; 8 nucleotides line up with TRBD1. Unmatched junction bases numbered 6, after V lost 4 bases and J lost 2 bases. This CDR3 has 15 amino acids. Germline V gene sequence: CDR1 SQVTM, CDR2 ANQGSEA. CDR3 bases: TGCAGCGTTGCCGGACAGGGTACGACTAATGAAAAACTGTTTTTT. It codes for CSVAGQGTTNEKLFF.

This chain joins TRBV7-2 and TRBJ2-7, with TRBD2 identical over 8 bases. Germline CDR1 and CDR2: SGHTA and FQGNSA. V trimming: 4 bases; J trimming: 2 bases; junction bases outside the gene matches: 7. The CDR3 has 15 residues. CDR3 protein: CASSSGSGGAYEQYF. For the CDR3, the DNA is TGTGCCAGCAGCTCCGGTTCGGGGGGGGCCTACGAGCAGTACTTC.

The chain uses TRBV6-6 and TRBJ2-3; D may be TRBD1 (7 bases). This CDR3 is 16 amino acids long. The germline V and J ends were trimmed by 5 bases and 9 bases, with 24 bases remaining between them. From germline, CDR1 is MNHNY and CDR2 SVGAGI (reference sequence). The CDR3 loop is CASSPRTGGVLATQYF. DNA of the CDR3: TGTGCCAGCAGTCCGAGGACAGGAGGGGTTTTGGCAACGCAGTATTTT.

The J gene is TRBJ1-2, the V gene TRBV19; a weak D match, TRBD1 (5 bases). V was shortened by 9 bases and J by 8 bases, with 16 bases between the two germline ends. Germline CDR1 reads LNHDA; CDR2 reads SQIVND (reference sequence). The CDR3 covers 12 residues. CDR3: CASSWGRGGYTF. The CDR3 nucleotides read TGTGCCAGCAGCTGGGGAAGGGGAGGCTACACCTTC.

The V and J genes are TRBV5-6 and TRBJ1-5; TRBD1 matches at 7 bases. The germline gives CDR1 SGHDT, CDR2 YYEEEE. Unmatched junction bases numbered 4, after V lost 1 base and J lost 3 bases. CDR3 length: 15 amino acids. The CDR3 region is CASSLQDRDNQPQHF. CDR3 nucleotide sequence: TGTGCCAGCAGCTTGCAAGACAGGGACAATCAGCCCCAGCATTTT.

The chain is built from TRBV6-2 or TRBV6-3 and TRBJ2-5; D unclear. In germline, CDR1 is MNHEY, CDR2 SVGEGT. The ends were cut back, 5 bases at V and 4 bases at J, with 14 bases in the middle. CDR3 length: 14 amino acids. The CDR3 spells CASSRDTQGETQYF. In DNA, the CDR3 is TGTGCCAGCAGTCGAGACACCCAAGGAGAGACCCAGTACTTC.

In this sample, this clone turned up once. The chain links TRBV2 to TRBJ1-5; D gene unclear. Germline V gene data show CDR1 as SNHLY and CDR2 as FYNNEI. The V end was cut by 4 bases, the J end by 2 bases, with 9 bases between. The CDR3 sequence is 14 residues long. CDR3 coding DNA: TGTGCCAGCAGTGTTAGACAAGGCAATCAGCCCCAGCATTTT. Translated: CASSVRQGNQPQHF.

The chain carries TRBV27 and TRBJ1-6, with TRBD1 as a possible D gene (6 bases). V was shortened by 3 bases and J by 0 bases, with 12 bases between the two germline ends. This CDR3 is 17 amino acids long. The germline V gene has CDR1 MNHEY and CDR2 SMNVEV (reference sequence). DNA of the CDR3: TGTGCCAGCAGTTTTGACAGGACGAGCTCCTATAATTCACCCCTCCACTTT. This gives the protein CASSFDRTSSYNSPLHF.

This chain links TRBV5-4 with TRBJ2-1; tentative D call: TRBD1 (6 bases). CDR3 size: 14 residues. V lost 4 bases and J lost 4, with 12 bases in between. CDR1 is SGHNT and CDR2 is YYREEE in the germline V gene (reference sequence). CDR3 DNA sequence: TGTGCCAGCAGCCCCAGGGGCAGGTACAATGAGCAGTTCTTC. It encodes CASSPRGRYNEQFF.

This clone was observed a few times. This chain links TRBV7-9 with TRBJ1-2; weak D call: TRBD1 (5 bases). The V and J ends lost 5 bases and 8 bases respectively, with 15 bases between them. Germline CDR1 and CDR2: SEHNR and FQNEAQ (reference sequence). The CDR3 is 13 amino acids. CDR3 region: CASSPQGSWGYTF. The DNA for the CDR3 is TGTGCCAGCAGCCCCCAGGGAAGTTGGGGCTACACCTTC.

The chain couples TRBV7-9 to TRBJ1-4; 10 nucleotides agree with TRBD1. This CDR3 comprises 15 residues. Germline V gives CDR1 SEHNR, CDR2 FQNEAQ (reference sequence). V trimming: 6 bases; J trimming: 10 bases; junction bases outside the gene matches: 11. The CDR3 loop reads CASSLLRDRGGKLFF. The CDR3 bases are TGTGCCAGCAGTTTACTCCGGGACAGGGGAGGAAAACTGTTTTTT.

The gene calls are TRBV5-6 and TRBJ2-1, with TRBD1 identical over 7 bases. Unmatched junction bases numbered 5, after V lost 3 bases and J lost 8 bases. Germline CDR1 is SGHDT and CDR2 is YYEEEE. This CDR3 region has 13 residues. The CDR3 nucleotides are TGTGCCAGCAGCTCCCTAGACAGGGATGAGCAGTTCTTC. This gives the protein CASSSLDRDEQFF.

The chain is built from TRBV12-5 and TRBJ2-5, with TRBD1 matching 8 bases. Unmatched junction bases numbered 8, after V lost 4 bases and J lost 1 base. Germline V gene sequence: CDR1 LGHNT, CDR2 FRNRAP. CDR3 size: 16 residues. The CDR3 nucleotides read TGTGCTAGTGGTTCTATGGCAGGGGGCTTCCAAGAGACCCAGTACTTC. It yields the protein CASGSMAGGFQETQYF.

The V and J genes are TRBV9 and TRBJ2-3; the match to TRBD1 covers 8 bases. The CDR3 runs to 15 residues. The J segment lost 6 bases and the V segment lost 0 bases, leaving 6 bases of the junction unmatched. Germline V gene data show CDR1 as SGDLS and CDR2 as YYNGEE. For the CDR3, the DNA is TGTGCCAGCAGCGTAGATCCCGGACAGGGCGATACGCAGTATTTT. This encodes CASSVDPGQGDTQYF.

The chain recombines TRBV4-1 with TRBJ1-4, with D unresolved. CDR3 length equals 17 residues. Germline V gene lookup returns CDR1 MGHRA and CDR2 YSYEKL. V lost 2 bases to trimming and J lost 5 bases, with 18 bases between them. In DNA, the CDR3 is TGCGCCAGCAGCCAATGGTTTGAGTCCAACCGAAATGAAAAACTGTTTTTT. Protein: CASSQWFESNRNEKLFF.